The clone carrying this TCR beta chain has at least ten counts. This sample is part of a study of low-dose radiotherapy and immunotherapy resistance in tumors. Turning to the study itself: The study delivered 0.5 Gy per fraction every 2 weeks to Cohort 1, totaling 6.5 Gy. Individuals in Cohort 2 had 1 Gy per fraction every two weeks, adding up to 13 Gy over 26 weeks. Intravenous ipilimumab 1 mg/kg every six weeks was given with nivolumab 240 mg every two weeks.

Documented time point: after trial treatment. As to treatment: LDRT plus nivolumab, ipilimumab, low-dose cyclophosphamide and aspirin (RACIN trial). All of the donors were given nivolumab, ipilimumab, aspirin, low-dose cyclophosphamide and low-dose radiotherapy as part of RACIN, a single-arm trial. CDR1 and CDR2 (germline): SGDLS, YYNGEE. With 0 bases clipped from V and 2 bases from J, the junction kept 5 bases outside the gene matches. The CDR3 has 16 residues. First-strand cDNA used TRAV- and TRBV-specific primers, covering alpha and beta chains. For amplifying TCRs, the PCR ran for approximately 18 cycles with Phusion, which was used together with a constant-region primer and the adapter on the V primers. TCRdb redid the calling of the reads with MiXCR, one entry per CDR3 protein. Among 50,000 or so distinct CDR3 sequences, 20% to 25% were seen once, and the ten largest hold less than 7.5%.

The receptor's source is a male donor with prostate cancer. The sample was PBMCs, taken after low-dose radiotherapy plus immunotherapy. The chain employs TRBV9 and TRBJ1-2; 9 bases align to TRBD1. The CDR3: CASSVGPGQGNYGYTF. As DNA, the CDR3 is TGTGCCAGCAGCGTAGGACCAGGACAGGGGAACTATGGCTACACCTTC. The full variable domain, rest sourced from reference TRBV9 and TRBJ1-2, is DSGVTQTPKHLITATGQRVTLRCSPRSGDLSVYWYQQSLDQGLQFLIQYYNGEERAKGNILERFSAQQFPDLHSELNLSSLELGDSALYFCASSVGPGQGNYGYTFGSGTRLTVV.